This is a list of T cell receptor beta chains from one sample in a study of cytomegalovirus exposure and HLA in healthy donors. Profiled with immunoSEQ multiplex PCR; TCRdb holds only in-frame clones, not every one. The profile shows fewer than 200,000 clones, about 85% of them singletons. What was sequenced was PBMCs. Receptors originate from a man between 18 and 29 years old in good health and CMV-seropositive. CDR3s include the opening cysteine and the closing phenylalanine or tryptophan. A D gene is named only where the DNA matches it firmly. Size values are once, few and many counts, or a class for expanded clones, and some rows have none.

>TRBD1|-|TRBV5-6|TRBJ1-6
TGTGCCAGCAGCTTGGACTACAGGGGGCGGAATTCACCCCTCCACTTT
CASSLDYRGRNSPLHF
>-|-|TRBV28|TRBJ1-4
TGTGCCAGCAGCACCCGGGGGACTAATGAAAAACTGTTTTTT
CASSTRGTNEKLFF
>TRBD1|-|TRBV7-3|TRBJ2-7
TGTGCCAGCAGCTTGGGACAGCCACGGGATGGGAACTTC
CASSLGQPRDGNF
>-|once|TRBV6-5|TRBJ1-2
TGTGCCAGCAGTTACGGCGGTAATCGTAACTATGGCTACACCTTC
CASSYGGNRNYGYTF
>TRBD1|-|TRBV14|TRBJ2-1
TGTGCCAGCAGCCAAGCTACAGGGGGTTATGAGCAGTTCTTC
CASSQATGGYEQFF
>-|-|TRBV5-6|TRBJ2-2
TGTGCCAGCAGCTTGTCGCCCAGGAACACCGGGGAGCTGTTTTTT
CASSLSPRNTGELFF
>TRBD2|-|TRBV28|TRBJ2-1
TGTGCCAGCATAGGACTAGCGTACAATGAGCAGTTCTTC
CASIGLAYNEQFF
>TRBD1|-|TRBV7-9|TRBJ1-4
TGTGCCAGCAGCCTCCCGGGACAGGGGAGTAGGAAACTGTTTTTT
CASSLPGQGSRKLFF
>-|once|TRBV29-1|TRBJ1-5
TGCAGCGTTGATGTCGCCCCGGGGACAAGGGTGGATCAGCCCCAGCATTTT
CSVDVAPGTRVDQPQHF
>TRBD1|-|TRBV28|TRBJ1-5
TGTGCCAGCAGTCCCAGGACAGGGGGCCGTCAGCCCCAGCATTTT
CASSPRTGGRQPQHF
>-|-|TRBV29-1|TRBJ2-6
TGCAGCGTTGACAGCTCTGGGGCCAACGTCCTGACTTTC
CSVDSSGANVLTF
>-|-|TRBV5-4|TRBJ2-3
TGTGCCAGCAGCCCCCAGAGGGCGGGACTCACCGATACGCAGTATTTT
CASSPQRAGLTDTQYF
>TRBD1|-|TRBV11-2|TRBJ1-1
TGTGCCAGCAGCATACAGGGGCACACTGAAGCTTTCTTT
CASSIQGHTEAFF
>-|-|TRBV5-6|TRBJ2-7
TGTGCCAGCAGCTTGTTATCCTTGTCCTACGAGCAGTACTTC
CASSLLSLSYEQYF
>-|-|TRBV6-5|TRBJ1-2
TGTGCCAGCAGTTACTCAGAGGGAACCTTCCTCTATGGCTACACCTTC
CASSYSEGTFLYGYTF
>TRBD2|-|TRBV5-1|TRBJ2-1
TGCGCCAGCAGCTTTTTGAGCGGGGGAAATCGTGAGCAGTTCTTC
CASSFLSGGNREQFF
>TRBD1|-|TRBV5-1|TRBJ1-1
TGCGCCAGCAATCTGGGGGCAGGGGGCACTGAAGCTTTCTTT
CASNLGAGGTEAFF
>-|-|TRBV5-1|TRBJ1-1
TGCGCCAGCAGCTTACCCAGGGGCACTGAAGCTTTCTTT
CASSLPRGTEAFF
>TRBD2|-|TRBV6-1|TRBJ2-7
TGTGCCAGCAGTGGGGGCGGGAGGGCGGACGAGCAGTACTTC
CASSGGGRADEQYF
>-|-|TRBV6-5|TRBJ1-1
TGTGCCAGCAGTTACTACAAGAACACTGAAGCTTTCTTT
CASSYYKNTEAFF